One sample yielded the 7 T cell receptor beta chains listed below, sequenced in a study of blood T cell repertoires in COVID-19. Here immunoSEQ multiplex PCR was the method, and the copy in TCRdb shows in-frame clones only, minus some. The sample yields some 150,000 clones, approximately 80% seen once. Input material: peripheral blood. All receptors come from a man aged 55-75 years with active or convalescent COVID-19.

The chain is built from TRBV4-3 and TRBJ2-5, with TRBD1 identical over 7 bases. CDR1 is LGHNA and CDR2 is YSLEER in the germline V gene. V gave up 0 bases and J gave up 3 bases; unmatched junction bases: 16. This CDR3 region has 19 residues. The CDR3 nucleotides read TGCGCCAGCAGCCAAGATGCCGAGACAGGGCCACTCAGAAAAGAGACCCAGTACTTC. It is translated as CASSQDAETGPLRKETQYF.

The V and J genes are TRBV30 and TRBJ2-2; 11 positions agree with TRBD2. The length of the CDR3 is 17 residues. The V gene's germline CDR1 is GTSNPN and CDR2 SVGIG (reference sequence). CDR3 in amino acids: CALPGLAEESSTGELFF. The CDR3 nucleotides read TGTGCTCTTCCGGGACTAGCGGAGGAGTCGAGCACCGGGGAGCTGTTTTTT.

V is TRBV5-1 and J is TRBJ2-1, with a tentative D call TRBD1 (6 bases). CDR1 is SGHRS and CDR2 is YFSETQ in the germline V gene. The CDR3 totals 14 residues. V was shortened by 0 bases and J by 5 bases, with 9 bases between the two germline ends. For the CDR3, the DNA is TGCGCCAGCAGCTTGGACGGGACAAACAATGAGCAGTTCTTC. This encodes CASSLDGTNNEQFF.

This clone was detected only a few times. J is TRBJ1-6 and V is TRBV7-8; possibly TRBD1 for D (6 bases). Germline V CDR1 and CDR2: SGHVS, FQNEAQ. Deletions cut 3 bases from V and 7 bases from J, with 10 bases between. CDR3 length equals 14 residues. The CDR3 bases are TGTGCCAGCAGCTTCTCGAGGGGGAATTCACCCCTCCACTTT. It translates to CASSFSRGNSPLHF.

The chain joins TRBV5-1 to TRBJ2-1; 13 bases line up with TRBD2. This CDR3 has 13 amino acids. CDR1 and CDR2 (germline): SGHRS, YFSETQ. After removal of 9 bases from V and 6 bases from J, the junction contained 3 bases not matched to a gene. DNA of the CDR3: TGCGCCACCGGACTAGCGGGGGCCAATGAGCAGTTCTTC. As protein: CATGLAGANEQFF.

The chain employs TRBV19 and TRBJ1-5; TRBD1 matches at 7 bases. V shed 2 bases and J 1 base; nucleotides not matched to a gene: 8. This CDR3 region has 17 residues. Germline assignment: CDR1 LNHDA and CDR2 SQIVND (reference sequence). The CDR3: CASSIYTGALSNQPQHF. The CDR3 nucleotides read TGTGCCAGTAGTATATATACAGGGGCCCTGAGCAATCAGCCCCAGCATTTT.

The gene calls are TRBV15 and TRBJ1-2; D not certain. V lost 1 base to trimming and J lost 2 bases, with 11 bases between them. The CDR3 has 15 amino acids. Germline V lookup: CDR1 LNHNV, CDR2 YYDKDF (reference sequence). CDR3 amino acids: CATSRVGRSNYGYTF. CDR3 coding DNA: TGTGCCACCAGCAGAGTGGGCAGGTCAAACTATGGCTACACCTTC.